Presented here are 30 T cell receptor beta chains from one specimen sequenced in a study of a mutant IDH1 vaccine in newly diagnosed glioma. Time point reported: week 35, safety follow-up. A single vaccine dose contained 300 ug of mutant IDH1 20-mer peptide, and topical imiquimod was used with it. No antigen has been identified for these receptors. The table came from immunoSEQ multiplex PCR; TCRdb's copy has only in-frame clones and leaves some out. The table includes about 68,000 clones, roughly 84% detected once. The sample was PBMCs, taken from a glioma patient whose treatment included an IDH1 peptide vaccine. Receptor source: a man aged 18 to 29 with glioma.

This CDR3 reads CASSARDRGLYQPQHF. CDR3 in DNA: TGTGCCAGTAGTGCCCGGGACAGGGGCCTATATCAGCCCCAGCATTTT. V is TRBV19 and J is TRBJ1-5; 10 bases line up with TRBD1. Germline V gene lookup returns CDR1 LNHDA and CDR2 SQIVND (reference sequence). J gave up 5 bases and V 5 bases, and 9 bases lay outside the gene matches. This CDR3 spans 16 amino acids.

The chain uses TRBV29-1 and TRBJ1-1; 7 bases fit TRBD1. Trimming cost V 8 bases and J 1 base; bases outside gene matches: 4. Germline CDR1 is SQVTM and CDR2 is ANQGSEA. This CDR3 is built from 12 residues. The CDR3 DNA reads TGCAGCTTGCGGGACAGGAACACTGAAGCTTTCTTT. Translating gives CSLRDRNTEAFF.

This clone occurred once. The chain couples TRBV11-2 to TRBJ2-5, with D uncertain. The germline V and J ends were trimmed by 7 bases and 5 bases, with 14 bases remaining between them. In germline, CDR1 is SGHAT, CDR2 FQNNGV. This CDR3 is 13 amino acids long. CDR3 sequence reads: CASTPPGQETQYF. Written as DNA, the CDR3 is TGTGCCAGCACCCCCCCTGGCCAGGAGACCCAGTACTTC.

This sequence joins TRBV19 and TRBJ2-6, with unresolved D. The CDR3 covers 15 residues. Germline V gives CDR1 LNHDA, CDR2 SQIVND (reference sequence). Trimming removed 3 bases from V and 0 bases from J, with 6 bases in between. The CDR3 nucleotides are TGTGCCAGTAGTATGTTGCTCTCTGGGGCCAACGTCCTGACTTTC. The encoded protein is CASSMLLSGANVLTF.

The chain combines TRBV6-6 with TRBJ2-5; possibly TRBD1 or TRBD2 for D (6 bases each). V lost 2 bases to trimming and J lost 5 bases, with 9 bases between them. The CDR3 has 13 amino acids. Germline V gene lookup returns CDR1 MNHNY and CDR2 SVGAGI (reference sequence). In DNA, the CDR3 is TGTGCCAGCAGTTACATAGGGGGGGAGACCCAGTACTTC. As protein: CASSYIGGETQYF.

The count of this clone is one. The gene calls are TRBV4-1 and TRBJ1-2; TRBD1 aligns across 7 bases. This CDR3 region has 15 residues. Germline V gene data show CDR1 as MGHRA and CDR2 as YSYEKL. The ends lost 4 bases at V and 4 bases at J; junction bases unmatched: 9. The DNA for the CDR3 is TGCGCCAGCAGCCGGGGACAGCCTCAGCCCTATGGCTACACCTTC. Its translation: CASSRGQPQPYGYTF.

The chain employs TRBV7-9 and TRBJ1-2; possibly TRBD1 for D (6 bases). From germline, CDR1 is SEHNR and CDR2 FQNEAQ (reference sequence). CDR3 size: 16 residues. V lost 4 bases and J lost 0, with 15 bases in between. The CDR3 bases are TGTGCCAGCAGCTCCTCGGGGGGCGGCGCTAACTATGGCTACACCTTC. It encodes CASSSSGGGANYGYTF.

This clone was observed a single time. At one end, the junction sequence differs from germline, possibly due to a read error. The V and J genes are TRBV12-5 and TRBJ2-7, with 11 bases lining up with TRBD1. This CDR3 has 14 amino acids. Germline-derived CDR1 and CDR2 are LGHNT and FRNRAP. CDR3 DNA: TGTGCTAGTGGTTCGATGCGGACAGGGGGCCTATTGGACTTC. Translation: CASGSMRTGGLLDF.

This clone was seen just once. The CDR3 sequence: CASSLSRGFSGNTIYF. CDR3 coding DNA: TGTGCCAGCAGTTTATCGCGTGGCTTCTCTGGAAACACCATATATTTT. This chain connects TRBV27 to TRBJ1-3, with D hard to call. There are 16 residues in the CDR3. V was clipped by 0 bases and J by 0 bases, with 9 bases between them. Germline assignment: CDR1 MNHEY and CDR2 SMNVEV (reference sequence).

The chain carries TRBV11-2 and TRBJ2-7; 9 nucleotides match TRBD1. With 1 base clipped from V and 0 bases from J, the junction kept 7 bases outside the gene matches. Germline CDR1 SGHAT, CDR2 FQNNGV. The CDR3 contains 17 residues. The CDR3 nucleotides are TGTGCCAGCAGCTTAGGGAGGGACAGGGTAAGCTCCTACGAGCAGTACTTC. Protein product: CASSLGRDRVSSYEQYF.

The chain combines TRBV28 with TRBJ1-5, with D possibly being TRBD1 (6 bases). Trimming cost V 4 bases and J 6 bases, with 13 bases left between them. Germline V lookup: CDR1 MDHEN, CDR2 SYDVKM. The CDR3 has 14 amino acids. The CDR3 coding sequence is TGTGCCAGCAGTTCCCACAGGGCGGCTCAGCCCCAGCATTTT. Protein sequence: CASSSHRAAQPQHF. The full variable domain, its missing parts supplied by reference TRBV28 and TRBJ1-5, is DVKVTQSSRYLVKRTGEKVFLECVQDMDHENMFWYRQDPGLGLRLIYFSYDVKMKEKGDIPEGYSVSREKKERFSLILESASTNQTSMYLCASSSHRAAQPQHFGDGTRLSIL.

This clone was counted a few times. The chain links TRBV27 to TRBJ1-5; D is unclear. The CDR3 runs 14 residues. CDR1 and CDR2 from the germline V gene are MNHEY and SMNVEV (reference sequence). Deletions cut 3 bases from V and 0 bases from J, with 6 bases between. CDR3 loop: CASSFRGSNQPQHF. The CDR3 nucleotides read TGTGCCAGCAGTTTTCGAGGTAGCAATCAGCCCCAGCATTTT.

The chain employs TRBV19 and TRBJ2-2; 8 bases line up with TRBD1. The CDR3 covers 15 residues. The junction had 9 bases not matched to a gene; V was cut back by 8 bases and J by 4 bases. CDR1 and CDR2 (germline): LNHDA, SQIVND (reference sequence). CDR3 sequence (DNA): TGTGCCAGTTTGATGACAGGGGATGGCACCGGGGAGCTGTTTTTT. It translates to CASLMTGDGTGELFF.

V and J are TRBV21-1 and TRBJ2-1; TRBD2, the table's D call, was not compared with the DNA. TRBV21-1 is recorded as a pseudogene. This CDR3 is built from 17 residues. CDR3 sequence: CASSELLVLNTDNEQFF. DNA of the CDR3: TGTGCCAGCAGCGAGCTCTTGGTGCTCAATACGGACAATGAGCAGTTCTTC.

Written as DNA, the CDR3 is TGTGCCAGCAGCTTATGGGTCACCCGCGGGACACCTGAAGCTTTCTTT. Its translation is CASSLWVTRGTPEAFF. The genes are TRBV5-4 and TRBJ1-1, with D tentatively TRBD1 (6 bases). There are 16 residues in the CDR3. Germline V gene sequence: CDR1 SGHNT, CDR2 YYREEE (reference sequence). Trimming left V 2 bases short and J 6 bases short, with 20 bases between.

This chain links TRBV19 with TRBJ1-2; 8 nucleotides agree with TRBD1. The CDR3 consists of 15 residues. Looked up from germline, CDR1 is LNHDA and CDR2 is SQIVND (reference sequence). The V segment lost 4 bases and the J segment 4 bases; nucleotides outside the gene matches: 8. The CDR3 bases are TGTGCCAGTAGTAAGATTCGGCAGGGGGCCTATGGCTACACCTTC. Translated, it gives CASSKIRQGAYGYTF.

The V call is TRBV2, the J call TRBJ2-3; 11 positions agree with TRBD2. Germline loops: CDR1 SNHLY, CDR2 FYNNEI. Trimming removed 6 bases from V and 2 bases from J; junction bases left unmatched: 7. This CDR3 has 16 residues. CDR3 in DNA: TGTGCCAGCAGACGCATAGCGGGGGGGAACACAGATACGCAGTATTTT. Protein sequence: CASRRIAGGNTDTQYF.

V is TRBV7-2 and J is TRBJ1-2; D is uncertain. The CDR3 runs to 14 residues. Between the trimmed V and J ends, which lost 0 bases and 5 bases, there was a span of 10 bases. Per the germline V gene, CDR1 is SGHTA and CDR2 is FQGNSA. The DNA for the CDR3 is TGTGCCAGCAGCTTAGCCGGCAGTCAATATGGCTACACCTTC. Protein: CASSLAGSQYGYTF.

The chain employs TRBV7-2 and TRBJ1-1; D is possibly TRBD1 (5 bases). Germline V gene sequence: CDR1 SGHTA, CDR2 FQGNSA. Trimming removed 3 bases at V and 7 bases at J, with 15 bases between. There are 14 residues in the CDR3. The CDR3 region has the DNA TGTGCCAGCAGCTTTTTCAGGGAGCAGGATGAAGCTTTCTTT. Translation: CASSFFREQDEAFF.

The genes are TRBV5-4 and TRBJ1-1; D possibly corresponds to TRBD1 (6 bases). V shed 6 bases and J shed 5 bases, with 11 bases lying between them. This CDR3 has 12 residues. Germline V gene sequence: CDR1 SGHNT, CDR2 YYREEE (reference sequence). CDR3 residues: CASNLRGTEAFF. The DNA for the CDR3 is TGTGCCAGCAACCTCAGGGGTACTGAAGCTTTCTTT.

The chain is built from TRBV10-3 and TRBJ2-7; 7 bases map to TRBD1. The ends lost 1 base at V and 2 bases at J; junction bases unmatched: 2. The germline V gene has CDR1 ENHRY and CDR2 SYGVKD. The CDR3 is made up of 14 amino acids. The CDR3 protein is CAISEWDSAYEQYF. DNA for the CDR3: TGTGCCATCAGTGAGTGGGACAGCGCCTACGAGCAGTACTTC.

CDR3 coding DNA: TGTGCCAGCAGCGTAAGGGGTGGCACAGATACGCAGTATTTT. This encodes CASSVRGGTDTQYF. The chain combines TRBV9 with TRBJ2-3, with a weak D call TRBD1 (5 bases). Trimming left V 1 base short and J 1 base short, with 7 bases between. Per germline, CDR1 SGDLS and CDR2 YYNGEE. This CDR3 is 14 amino acids long.

This clone was observed once. The CDR3 DNA sequence: TGTGCCAGCAGCTTATTGACCTCCTACGAGCAGTACTTC. Protein sequence: CASSLLTSYEQYF. The rearrangement links TRBV5-6 to TRBJ2-7, with D unclear. The CDR3 has 13 residues. The germline gives CDR1 SGHDT, CDR2 YYEEEE. The V and J ends lost 2 bases and 0 bases respectively, with 6 bases between them.

The gene calls are TRBV4-2 and TRBJ2-7, with a possible D match to TRBD1 (5 bases). CDR1 and CDR2 from the germline V gene are LGHNA and YNFKEQ. The V and J ends lost 4 bases and 3 bases respectively, with 13 bases between them. This CDR3 is built from 14 residues. Here the CDR3 DNA reads TGTGCCAGCAGCCTCGGTCGACAGAGCTACGAGCAGTACTTC. Translating it yields CASSLGRQSYEQYF.

The chain carries TRBV10-3 and TRBJ2-7; TRBD1 might be the D (7 bases). CDR1 and CDR2 (germline): ENHRY, SYGVKD. Trimming stripped 4 bases from V and 0 bases from J, with 13 bases between. The length of the CDR3 is 15 residues. CDR3 sequence reads: CAISGGDRGSYEQYF. In DNA, the CDR3 is TGTGCCATCAGTGGGGGGGACAGAGGCTCCTACGAGCAGTACTTC.

The chain has TRBV4-2 and TRBJ1-3; TRBD1 is a possible D gene (6 bases). Germline assignment: CDR1 LGHNA and CDR2 YNFKEQ. The CDR3 is made up of 17 amino acids. The V end lost 5 bases, the J end lost 5 bases, and 22 bases lay between the germline ends. CDR3 in amino acids: CASSERGGGDLRNTIYF. The CDR3, as DNA: TGTGCCAGCAGCGAAAGGGGGGGAGGGGATCTAAGAAACACCATATATTTT.

The chain combines TRBV5-1 with TRBJ2-7; no clear D. The CDR3 contains 15 residues. The germline gives CDR1 SGHRS, CDR2 YFSETQ. V lost 4 bases and J lost 0, with 14 bases in between. CDR3 coding DNA: TGCGCCAGCAGCCCGGGTGATTGGGTCTCCTACGAGCAGTACTTC. Translated: CASSPGDWVSYEQYF.

This clone was recorded once. V is TRBV18 and J is TRBJ2-1; 7 nucleotides align to TRBD1. J lost 4 bases, V lost 1 base, and 7 bases had no gene match. The germline CDR1 and CDR2 sequences are KGHSH and LQKENI. The CDR3 is 16 amino acids. CDR3 nucleotides: TGTGCCAGCTCACCACTGAACAGGGGCAAATACAATGAGCAGTTCTTC. Its protein product is CASSPLNRGKYNEQFF.

In this sample, this clone turned up once. The chain carries TRBV6-1 and TRBJ1-1; the D gene is possibly TRBD1 (5 bases). V lost 7 bases to trimming and J lost 0 bases, with 12 bases between them. The CDR3 is 14 amino acids. Germline loops: CDR1 MNHNS, CDR2 SASEGT. The CDR3 region is CASKSGTVNTEAFF. CDR3 nucleotide sequence: TGTGCCAGCAAAAGCGGGACGGTGAACACTGAAGCTTTCTTT.

CDR3 DNA: TGTGCCAGCAAACGAGGATACAATCAGCCCCAGCATTTT. Amino acids: CASKRGYNQPQHF. J is TRBJ1-5 and V is TRBV28; D remains ambiguous. Trimming cost V 7 bases and J 3 bases, with 10 bases left between them. This CDR3 spans 13 amino acids. From germline, CDR1 is MDHEN and CDR2 SYDVKM.